A selection of T cell receptor beta chains follows, all from one sample in a study of graft-versus-host responses after intestinal transplantation. What these receptors recognize is not known. TCRdb's table, derived via immunoSEQ multiplex PCR, lists solely in-frame clones and lacks some. The data show 80,000 to 100,000 clones, under 95% seen once. Sequences were derived from unstimulated CD8+ T cells sorted from spleen or lymph node cells, sampled before transplant. The receptors were gathered from a human donor who was the organ donor for an intestinal transplant. Both conserved end residues are part of each CDR3. D genes are given only for firm matches. Only some rows state a clone size, as once, few, many or a class for expanded clones.

d_call	clone_size	v_call	j_call	cdr3_aa	cdr3_nt
TRBD2	.	TRBV5-1	TRBJ2-3	CASSLQFELAGASSTDTQYF	TGCGCCAGCAGCCTACAATTCGAACTAGCGGGAGCCTCTAGCACAGATACGCAGTATTTT
TRBD2	.	TRBV15	TRBJ2-7	CATSIYPLAGAYEQYF	TGTGCCACCAGCATCTACCCTCTAGCGGGGGCCTACGAGCAGTACTTC
.	.	TRBV9	TRBJ2-1	CASSHGTGGINEQFF	TGTGCCAGCAGTCACGGGACTGGCGGTATCAATGAGCAGTTCTTC
.	.	TRBV7-9	TRBJ2-3	CASSLPFTDTQYF	TGTGCCAGCAGCTTACCCTTTACAGATACGCAGTATTTT
.	.	TRBV7-9	TRBJ1-1	CASSFLWWSGPEAFF	TGTGCCAGCAGCTTTTTATGGTGGTCAGGGCCTGAAGCTTTCTTT
.	.	TRBV4-1	TRBJ2-2	CASSQDRESFTGELFF	TGCGCCAGCAGCCAAGACAGGGAAAGCTTCACCGGGGAGCTGTTTTTT
.	.	TRBV7-9	TRBJ1-1	CASSLRWRGMNTEAFF	TGTGCCAGCAGCTTAAGGTGGCGGGGCATGAACACTGAAGCTTTCTTT
.	once	TRBV28	TRBJ1-2	CATRPGGQAGYTF	TGTGCCACCCGGCCGGGGGGGCAGGCTGGCTACACCTTC
TRBD1	.	TRBV11-2	TRBJ1-3	CASSKNRGLGNTIYF	TGTGCCAGCAGCAAAAACAGGGGGCTCGGAAACACCATATATTTT
TRBD2	.	TRBV4-1	TRBJ2-1	CASSPLMPTSGSSLGDANEQFF	TGCGCCAGCAGCCCCCTAATGCCGACTAGCGGGAGTTCTTTGGGTGATGCTAATGAGCAGTTCTTC
TRBD1	.	TRBV10-2	TRBJ1-2	CASRGLRAKMNQGAHILNYGYTF	TGCGCCAGCAGGGGACTGCGGGCAAAAATGAATCAGGGGGCCCATATTCTTAACTATGGCTACACCTTC
.	.	TRBV7-9	TRBJ1-1	CASSLNWADKNTEAFF	TGTGCCAGCAGCTTAAACTGGGCAGACAAAAACACTGAAGCTTTCTTT
TRBD1	.	TRBV6-1	TRBJ1-2	CASEDRGESVYGYTF	TGTGCCAGCGAGGACAGGGGTGAATCGGTCTATGGCTACACCTTC
.	.	TRBV4-1	TRBJ1-2	CASSQNTRAGSYGYTF	TGCGCCAGCAGCCAAAATACAAGGGCTGGGAGCTATGGCTACACCTTC
.	.	TRBV7-3	TRBJ1-5	CASSFETHNQPQHF	TGTGCCAGCAGCTTCGAGACACACAATCAGCCCCAGCATTTT
.	.	TRBV29-1	TRBJ2-7	CSVEDPGTSPYEQYF	TGCAGCGTTGAAGACCCCGGGACTTCACCCTACGAGCAGTACTTC
TRBD1	.	TRBV13	TRBJ1-2	CASSLDRGPFF	TGTGCCAGCAGCTTAGACAGGGGCCCTTTCTTC
TRBD1	.	TRBV5-8	TRBJ2-7	CASSSIALDRGSYEQYF	TGTGCCAGCAGCTCAATAGCCCTGGACAGGGGATCCTACGAGCAGTACTTC
TRBD2	few	TRBV7-9	TRBJ2-7	CASSRSGSPYEQYF	TGTGCCAGCAGCCGTAGCGGGAGCCCCTACGAGCAGTACTTC
TRBD1	once	TRBV9	TRBJ2-7	CASSVATGGYEQYF	TGTGCCAGCAGCGTAGCGACAGGGGGCTACGAGCAGTACTTC
TRBD1	.	TRBV7-9	TRBJ1-2	CASSSETGPIVGYGYTF	TGTGCCAGCAGCTCAGAGACAGGGCCGATCGTGGGGTATGGCTACACCTTC
.	.	TRBV5-1	TRBJ2-1	CASNVGAEQFF	TGCGCCAGCAATGTGGGAGCTGAGCAGTTCTTC
.	.	TRBV19	TRBJ1-5	CASSLQENQPQHF	TGTGCCAGTAGCTTACAGGAAAATCAGCCCCAGCATTTT
.	.	TRBV19	TRBJ2-3	CASSSGTDTQYF	TGTGCCAGTAGCTCGGGCACAGATACGCAGTATTTT
TRBD2	.	TRBV13	TRBJ2-2	CASSLRLAGGTGELFF	TGTGCCAGCAGCTTAAGGCTAGCGGGAGGCACCGGGGAGCTGTTTTTT
TRBD2	.	TRBV13	TRBJ2-7	CASSRGGYEQYF	TGTGCCAGCAGCCGCGGGGGCTACGAGCAGTACTTC
.	.	TRBV28	TRBJ1-2	CASSIPPAGVGYGYTF	TGTGCCAGCAGTATACCCCCGGCAGGGGTGGGCTATGGCTACACCTTC
TRBD1	.	TRBV7-9	TRBJ2-7	CASSSTRTGSSYEQYF	TGTGCCAGCAGCTCTACCCGGACAGGGAGCTCCTACGAGCAGTACTTC
.	.	TRBV4-1	TRBJ1-2	CASSQDGTRGMNYGYTF	TGCGCCAGCAGCCAAGATGGTACTCGGGGGATGAACTATGGCTACACCTTC
TRBD2	.	TRBV14	TRBJ2-2	CASSQDTGLAGIGELFF	TGTGCCAGCAGCCAAGATACCGGACTAGCGGGGATCGGGGAGCTGTTTTTT
.	.	TRBV4-1	TRBJ2-3	CASSQCSTCTDTQYF	TGCGCCAGCAGCCAATGTTCGACTTGCACAGATACGCAGTATTTT
.	.	TRBV6-5	TRBJ2-7	CASSPDMEGGYEQYF	TGTGCCAGCAGTCCCGATATGGAAGGGGGCTACGAGCAGTACTTC
.	.	TRBV29-1	TRBJ2-3	CSVSAPTDTQYF	TGCAGCGTGAGCGCCCCCACAGATACGCAGTATTTT
.	.	TRBV10-2	TRBJ2-1	CASSEVPADSSYNEQFF	TGCGCCAGCAGTGAGGTTCCAGCGGATAGCTCCTACAATGAGCAGTTCTTC
.	.	TRBV6-5	TRBJ1-2	CASSYGRGYGYTF	TGTGCCAGCAGTTATGGCAGGGGATATGGCTACACCTTC
.	.	TRBV4-1	TRBJ2-3	CASSRPIGGTDTQYF	TGCGCCAGCAGCCGCCCAATCGGAGGGACAGATACGCAGTATTTT
TRBD2	.	TRBV10-1	TRBJ2-1	CASSITSGGLNEQFF	TGCGCCAGCAGCATTACTAGCGGGGGCCTAAATGAGCAGTTCTTC
.	.	TRBV7-9	TRBJ1-4	CASSFGGVKLFF	TGTGCCAGCAGCTTTGGCGGAGTAAAACTGTTTTTT
.	.	TRBV4-1	TRBJ1-3	CASSHLSQPRGSSGNTIYF	TGCGCCAGCAGCCATCTCTCCCAACCCAGGGGTAGCTCTGGAAACACCATATATTTT
TRBD2	.	TRBV19	TRBJ2-2	CASSASGRFTGELFF	TGTGCCAGTAGCGCTAGCGGGAGGTTCACCGGGGAGCTGTTTTTT
.	.	TRBV6-5	TRBJ1-1	CASLGLTRIRTEAFF	TGTGCCAGCTTGGGCCTAACAAGGATAAGAACTGAAGCTTTCTTT
.	.	TRBV13	TRBJ2-1	CASSLRGSAYNEQFF	TGTGCCAGCAGCCTCAGGGGATCCGCCTACAATGAGCAGTTCTTC
.	.	TRBV28	TRBJ2-1	CASSLYSYSYNEQFF	TGTGCCAGCAGTTTATACAGTTACTCCTACAATGAGCAGTTCTTC
TRBD2	.	TRBV5-6	TRBJ2-1	CASSFTQRGASEQFF	TGTGCCAGCAGCTTTACCCAGCGGGGGGCCTCGGAGCAGTTCTTC
TRBD1	.	TRBV28	TRBJ1-5	CASSLGGQGTQPQHF	TGTGCCAGCAGTTTAGGGGGACAGGGGACTCAGCCCCAGCATTTT
TRBD1	.	TRBV19	TRBJ1-2	CASWGQGVFFGYTF	TGTGCCAGTTGGGGACAGGGGGTGTTCTTTGGCTACACCTTC
TRBD2	.	TRBV7-3	TRBJ2-5	CASSFSGSDGETQYF	TGTGCCAGCAGCTTTAGCGGGAGCGATGGGGAGACCCAGTACTTC
TRBD2	.	TRBV11-1	TRBJ2-7	CASSYGLASYEQYF	TGTGCCAGCAGCTACGGACTAGCTTCCTACGAGCAGTACTTC
.	.	TRBV14	TRBJ2-5	CASSHRVQETQYF	TGTGCCAGCAGCCACAGGGTCCAAGAGACCCAGTACTTC